This TCR beta chain came from a study of shared clonotypes between healthy human individuals. The CDR3 sequence is 17 residues long. V was trimmed by 4 bases and J by 1 base, leaving 18 bases between them. CDR1 and CDR2 from the germline V gene are PRHDT and FYEKMQ (reference sequence). Measured with immunoSEQ multiplex PCR; TCRdb has only the in-frame clones, and not every one. In the table there are roughly 2.5 million clones, over 85% of which are singletons. This TCR derives from a man younger than 30 in good health. The gene calls are TRBV13 and TRBJ2-3, with no clear D. The sequenced material came from naive CD4+ T cells sorted from blood. Subset given: CD45RA+ positively selected. CDR3 in amino acids: CASSSTPWVSGTDTQYF. The CDR3 coding sequence is TGTGCCAGCAGCTCGACTCCTTGGGTCTCCGGCACAGATACGCAGTATTTT. The full variable domain, with the rest looked up from reference TRBV13 and TRBJ2-3, is AAGVIQSPRHLIKEKRETATLKCYPIPRHDTVYWYQQGPGQDPQFLISFYEKMQSDKGSIPDRFSAQQFSDYHSELNMSSLELGDSALYFCASSSTPWVSGTDTQYFGPGTRLTVL.